The subject of this entry is one T cell receptor beta chain. CDR3 length: 14 residues. Germline values: CDR1 SNHLY, CDR2 FYNNEI. Deletions cut 0 bases from V and 9 bases from J, with 14 bases between. Using immunoSEQ multiplex PCR, the repertoire was profiled, and TCRdb retains in-frame clones only, with some absent. The sample includes about 990,000 clones, 75% to 85% of them seen just once. The data derive from a study of shared clonotypes between healthy human individuals. The receptor comes from a man between 18 and 29 years old in good health. Some clones in this sample may be carry-over from other donors' samples. The specimen sequenced was memory CD4+ T cells from PBMCs. Subset denoted: CD45RA-negative fraction. The chain is built from TRBV2 and TRBJ1-2; a possible D gene is TRBD1 (6 bases). The CDR3 protein is CASSEALSGTSYTF. The CDR3 bases are TGTGCCAGCAGTGAAGCGCTCTCCGGGACAAGCTACACCTTC.